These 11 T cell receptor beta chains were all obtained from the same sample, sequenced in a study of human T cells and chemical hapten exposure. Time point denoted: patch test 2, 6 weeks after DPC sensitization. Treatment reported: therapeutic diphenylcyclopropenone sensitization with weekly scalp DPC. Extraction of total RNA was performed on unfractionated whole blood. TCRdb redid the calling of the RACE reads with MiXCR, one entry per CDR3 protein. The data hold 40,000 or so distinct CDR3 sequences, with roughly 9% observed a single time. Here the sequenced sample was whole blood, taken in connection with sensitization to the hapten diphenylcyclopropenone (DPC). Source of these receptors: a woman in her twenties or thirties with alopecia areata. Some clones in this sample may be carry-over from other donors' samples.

This CDR3 reads CASRLRTDTQYF. In DNA, the CDR3 is TGTGCCAGCAGACTTCGGACAGATACGCAGTATTTT. The chain combines TRBV2 with TRBJ2-3; D gene uncertain. V shed 6 bases and J shed 3 bases, with 7 bases lying between them. This CDR3 contains 12 residues. Germline CDR1 SNHLY, CDR2 FYNNEI.

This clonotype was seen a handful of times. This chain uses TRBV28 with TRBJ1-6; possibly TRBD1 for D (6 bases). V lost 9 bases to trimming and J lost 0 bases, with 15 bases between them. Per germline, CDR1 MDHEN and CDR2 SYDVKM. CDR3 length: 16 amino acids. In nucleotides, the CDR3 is TGTGCCAGTAACAGGGCGGGGAGCTCCTATAATTCACCCCTCCACTTT. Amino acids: CASNRAGSSYNSPLHF.

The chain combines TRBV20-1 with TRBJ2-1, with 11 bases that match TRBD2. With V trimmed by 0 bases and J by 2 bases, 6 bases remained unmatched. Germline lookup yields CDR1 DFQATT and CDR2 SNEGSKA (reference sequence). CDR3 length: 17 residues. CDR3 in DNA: TGCAGTGCTAGAGATCTGACTAGCGGGGTGACCTACAATGAGCAGTTCTTC. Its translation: CSARDLTSGVTYNEQFF.

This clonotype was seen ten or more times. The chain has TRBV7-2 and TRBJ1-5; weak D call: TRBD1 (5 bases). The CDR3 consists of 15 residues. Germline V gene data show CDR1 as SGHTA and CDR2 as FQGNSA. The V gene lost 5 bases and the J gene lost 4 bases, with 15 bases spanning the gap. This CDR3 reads CASSPPAGRNQPQHF. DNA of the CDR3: TGTGCCAGCAGCCCGCCTGCAGGGAGAAATCAGCCCCAGCATTTT.

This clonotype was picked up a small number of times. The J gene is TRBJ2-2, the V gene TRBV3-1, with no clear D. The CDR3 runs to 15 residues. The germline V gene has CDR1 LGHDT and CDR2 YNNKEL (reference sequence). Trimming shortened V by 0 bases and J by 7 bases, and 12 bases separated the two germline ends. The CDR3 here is CASSQDLLGFGELFF. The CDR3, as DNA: TGTGCCAGCAGCCAAGATTTACTGGGGTTCGGGGAGCTGTTTTTT.

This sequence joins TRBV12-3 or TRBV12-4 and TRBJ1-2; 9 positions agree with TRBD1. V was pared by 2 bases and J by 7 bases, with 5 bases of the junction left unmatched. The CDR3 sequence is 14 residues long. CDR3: CASSLRTGVTGYTF. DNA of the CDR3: TGTGCCAGCAGTTTAAGGACAGGGGTAACTGGCTACACCTTC.

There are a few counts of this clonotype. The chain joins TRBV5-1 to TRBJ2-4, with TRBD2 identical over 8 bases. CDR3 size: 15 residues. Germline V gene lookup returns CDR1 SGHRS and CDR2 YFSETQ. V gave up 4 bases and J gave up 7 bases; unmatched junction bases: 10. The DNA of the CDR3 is TGCGCCAGCAGCCTGACTAGCGATCTTAGTAACATTCAGTACTTC. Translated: CASSLTSDLSNIQYF.

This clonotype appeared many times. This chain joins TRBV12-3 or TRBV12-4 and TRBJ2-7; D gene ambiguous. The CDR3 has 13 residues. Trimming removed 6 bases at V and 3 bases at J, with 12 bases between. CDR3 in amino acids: CASSSMTNYEQYF. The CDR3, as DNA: TGTGCCAGCAGCTCCATGACGAACTACGAGCAGTACTTC.

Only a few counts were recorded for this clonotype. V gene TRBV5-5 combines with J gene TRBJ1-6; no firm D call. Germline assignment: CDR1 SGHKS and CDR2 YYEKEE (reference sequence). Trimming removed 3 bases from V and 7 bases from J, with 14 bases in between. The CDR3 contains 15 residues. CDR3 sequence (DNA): TGTGCCAGCAGCTGGACGTGGGAGCCAAATTCACCCCTCCACTTT. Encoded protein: CASSWTWEPNSPLHF.

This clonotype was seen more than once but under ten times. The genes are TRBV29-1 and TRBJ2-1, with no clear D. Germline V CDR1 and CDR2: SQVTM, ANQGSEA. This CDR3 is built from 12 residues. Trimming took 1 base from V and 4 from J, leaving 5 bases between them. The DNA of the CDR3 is TGCAGCGTTGAAGGGCAGTACAATGAGCAGTTCTTC. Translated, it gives CSVEGQYNEQFF.

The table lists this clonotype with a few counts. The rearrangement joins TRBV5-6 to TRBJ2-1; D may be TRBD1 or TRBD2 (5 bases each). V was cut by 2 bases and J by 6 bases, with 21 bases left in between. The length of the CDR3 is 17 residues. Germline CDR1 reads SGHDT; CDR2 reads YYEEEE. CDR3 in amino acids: CASSLFRGPHTGNEQFF. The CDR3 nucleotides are TGTGCCAGCAGCTTATTTCGGGGCCCCCACACAGGCAATGAGCAGTTCTTC. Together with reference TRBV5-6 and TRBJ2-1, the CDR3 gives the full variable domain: DAGVTQSPTHLIKTRGQQVTLRCSPKSGHDTVSWYQQALGQGPQFIFQYYEEEERQRGNFPDRFSGHQFPNYSSELNVNALLLGDSALYLCASSLFRGPHTGNEQFFGPGTRLTVL.